This TCR beta chain was captured by sequencing in a study of blood T cells in healthy people across ages. Germline V gene sequence: CDR1 DFQATT, CDR2 SNEGSKA (reference sequence). This CDR3 contains 14 residues. Trimming stripped 4 bases from V and 4 bases from J, with 14 bases between. This clonotype has just a few counts. With a J-beta primer mix and a sample-barcoded 5' primer, a second PCR ran roughly 7 to 11 cycles. MiXCR, applied by TCRdb to the 5' RACE reads, yields one record per CDR3 protein. Of about 1.6 million distinct CDR3 sequences listed, about 35% are singletons. This clonotype originated in a woman in her thirties in good health. Sequences were obtained from blood. The genes are TRBV20-1 and TRBJ1-5, with a possible D match to TRBD1 (5 bases). The CDR3 region is CSAIIPRENQPQHF. CDR3 nucleotide sequence: TGCAGTGCTATAATCCCCAGGGAAAATCAGCCCCAGCATTTT.